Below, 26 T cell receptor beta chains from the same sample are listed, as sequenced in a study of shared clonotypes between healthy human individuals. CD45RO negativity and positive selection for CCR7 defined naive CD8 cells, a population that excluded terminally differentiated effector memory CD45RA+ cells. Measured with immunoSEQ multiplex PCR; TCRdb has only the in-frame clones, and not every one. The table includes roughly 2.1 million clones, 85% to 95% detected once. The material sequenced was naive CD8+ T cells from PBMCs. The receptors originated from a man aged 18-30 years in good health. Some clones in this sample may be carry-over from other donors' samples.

CDR3 in amino acids: CASSLLHQGRGEKLFF. CDR3 in DNA: TGTGCCAGCAGCCTCCTCCATCAGGGAAGAGGGGAAAAACTGTTTTTT. The chain carries TRBV4-2 and TRBJ1-4, with D tentatively TRBD1 (5 bases). CDR3 size: 16 residues. The V end lost 4 bases, the J end lost 8 bases, and 20 bases lay between the germline ends. Germline V lookup: CDR1 LGHNA, CDR2 YNFKEQ.

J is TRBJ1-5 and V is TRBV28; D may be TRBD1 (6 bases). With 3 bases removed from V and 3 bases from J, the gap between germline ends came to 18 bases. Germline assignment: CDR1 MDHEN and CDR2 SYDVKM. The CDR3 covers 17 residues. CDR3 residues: CASSFRGHQSLNQPQHF. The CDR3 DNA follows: TGTGCCAGCAGTTTCCGGGGACACCAGTCTCTCAATCAGCCCCAGCATTTT.

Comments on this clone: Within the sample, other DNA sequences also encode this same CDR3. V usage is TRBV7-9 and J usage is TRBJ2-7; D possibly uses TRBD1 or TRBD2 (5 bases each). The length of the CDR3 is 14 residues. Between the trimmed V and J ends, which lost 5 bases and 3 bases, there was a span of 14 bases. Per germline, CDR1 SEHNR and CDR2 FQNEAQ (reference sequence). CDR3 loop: CASSLVGRSYEQYF. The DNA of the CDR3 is TGTGCCAGCAGCCTCGTGGGACGAAGCTACGAGCAGTACTTC.

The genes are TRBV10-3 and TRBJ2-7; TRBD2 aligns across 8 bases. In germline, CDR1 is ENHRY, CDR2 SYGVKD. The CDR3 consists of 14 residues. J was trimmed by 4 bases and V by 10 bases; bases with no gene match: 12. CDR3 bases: TGTGCCACCAACACGGGAGGGCCTCCGTACGAGCAGTACTTC. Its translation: CATNTGGPPYEQYF.

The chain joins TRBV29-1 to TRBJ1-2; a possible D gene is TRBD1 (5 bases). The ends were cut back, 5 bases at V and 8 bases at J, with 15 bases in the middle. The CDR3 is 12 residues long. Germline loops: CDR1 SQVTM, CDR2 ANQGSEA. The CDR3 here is CSVSRGSAGYTF. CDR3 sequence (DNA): TGCAGCGTTAGCCGGGGGTCCGCGGGCTACACCTTC.

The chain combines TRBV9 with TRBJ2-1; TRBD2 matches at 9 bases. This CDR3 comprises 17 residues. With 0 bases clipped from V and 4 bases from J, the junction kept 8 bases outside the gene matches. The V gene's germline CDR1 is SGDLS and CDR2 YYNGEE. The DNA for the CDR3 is TGTGCCAGCAGCGTAGCGGCTAGCGGGACCTCGTACAATGAGCAGTTCTTC. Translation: CASSVAASGTSYNEQFF.

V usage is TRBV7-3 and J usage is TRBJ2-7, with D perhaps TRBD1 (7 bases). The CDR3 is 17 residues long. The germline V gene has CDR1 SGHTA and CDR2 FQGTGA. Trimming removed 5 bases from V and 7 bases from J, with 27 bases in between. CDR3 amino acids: CASSPYHTGRRGEEQYF. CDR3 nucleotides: TGTGCCAGCAGCCCATACCACACGGGACGCAGGGGGGAAGAGCAGTACTTC. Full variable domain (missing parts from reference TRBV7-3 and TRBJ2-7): GAGVSQTPSNKVTEKGKYVELRCDPISGHTALYWYRQSLGQGPEFLIYFQGTGAADDSGLPNDRFFAVRPEGSVSTLKIQRTERGDSAVYLCASSPYHTGRRGEEQYFGPGTRLTVT.

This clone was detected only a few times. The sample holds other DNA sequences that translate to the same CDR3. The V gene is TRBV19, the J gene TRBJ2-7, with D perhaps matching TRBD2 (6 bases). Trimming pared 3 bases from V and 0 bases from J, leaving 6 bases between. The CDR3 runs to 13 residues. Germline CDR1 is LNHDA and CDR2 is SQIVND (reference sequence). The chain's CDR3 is CASSIGSSYEQYF. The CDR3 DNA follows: TGTGCCAGTAGTATCGGGAGCTCCTACGAGCAGTACTTC.

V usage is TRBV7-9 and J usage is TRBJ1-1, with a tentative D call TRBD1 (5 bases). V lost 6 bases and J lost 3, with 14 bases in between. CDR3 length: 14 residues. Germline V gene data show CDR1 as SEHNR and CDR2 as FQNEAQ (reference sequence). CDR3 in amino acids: CASRAGTGDTEAFF. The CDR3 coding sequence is TGTGCCAGCAGAGCCGGAACGGGGGACACTGAAGCTTTCTTT.

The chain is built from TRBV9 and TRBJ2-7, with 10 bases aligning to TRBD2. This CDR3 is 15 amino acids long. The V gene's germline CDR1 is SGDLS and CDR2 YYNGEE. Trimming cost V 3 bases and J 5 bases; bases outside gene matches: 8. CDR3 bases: TGTGCCAGCAGCGCGCCCGGGACTAGCGACGACGAGCAGTACTTC. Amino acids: CASSAPGTSDDEQYF.

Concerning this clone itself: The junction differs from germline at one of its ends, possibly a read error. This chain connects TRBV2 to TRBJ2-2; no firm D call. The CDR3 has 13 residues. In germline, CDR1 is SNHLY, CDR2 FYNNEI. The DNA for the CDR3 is TGTGCCAGCAGAGAAGTCGGCGCCGGGGAGCTGTTTTTT. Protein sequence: CASREVGAGELFF.

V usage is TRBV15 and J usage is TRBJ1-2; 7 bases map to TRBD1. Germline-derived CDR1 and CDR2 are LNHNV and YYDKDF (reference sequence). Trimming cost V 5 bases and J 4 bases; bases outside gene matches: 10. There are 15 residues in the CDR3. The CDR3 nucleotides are TGTGCCACCAGCGCCCGGGACAGCTTGTCCTATGGCTACACCTTC. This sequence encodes CATSARDSLSYGYTF.

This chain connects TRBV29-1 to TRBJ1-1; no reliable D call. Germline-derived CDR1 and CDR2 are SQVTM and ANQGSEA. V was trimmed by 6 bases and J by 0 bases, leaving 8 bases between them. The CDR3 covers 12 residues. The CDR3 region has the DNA TGCAGCGTGCCCGAACTGAACACTGAAGCTTTCTTT. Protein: CSVPELNTEAFF. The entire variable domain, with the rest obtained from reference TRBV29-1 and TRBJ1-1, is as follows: SAVISQKPSRDICQRGTSLTIQCQVDSQVTMMFWYRQQPGQSLTLIATANQGSEATYESGFVIDKFPISRPNLTFSTLTVSNMSPEDSSIYLCSVPELNTEAFFGQGTRLTVV.

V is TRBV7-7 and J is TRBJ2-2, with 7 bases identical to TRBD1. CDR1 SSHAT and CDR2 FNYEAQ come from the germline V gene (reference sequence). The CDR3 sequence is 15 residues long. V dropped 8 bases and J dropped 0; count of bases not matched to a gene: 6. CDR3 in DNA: TGTGCCAGCGGATACAGGGGCCCGAACACCGGGGAGCTGTTTTTT. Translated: CASGYRGPNTGELFF. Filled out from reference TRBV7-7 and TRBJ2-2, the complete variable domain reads GAGVSQSPRYKVTKRGQDVTLRCDPISSHATLYWYQQALGQGPEFLTYFNYEAQPDKSGLPSDRFSAERPEGSISTLTIQRTEQRDSAMYRCASGYRGPNTGELFFGEGSRLTVL.

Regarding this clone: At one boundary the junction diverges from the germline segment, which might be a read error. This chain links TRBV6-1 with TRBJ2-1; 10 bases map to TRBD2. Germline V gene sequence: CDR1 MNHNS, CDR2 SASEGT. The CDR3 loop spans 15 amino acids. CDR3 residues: CASIRSTSGSSHAVF. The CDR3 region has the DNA TGTGCCAGCATCAGATCGACTAGCGGGTCCTCCCATGCAGTCTTC.

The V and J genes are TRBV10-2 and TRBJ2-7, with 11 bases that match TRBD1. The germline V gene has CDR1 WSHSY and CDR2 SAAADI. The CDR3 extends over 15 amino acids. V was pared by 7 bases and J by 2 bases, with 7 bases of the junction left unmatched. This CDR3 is CASKEAGQGAYEQYF. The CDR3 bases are TGCGCCAGCAAGGAAGCGGGACAGGGGGCCTACGAGCAGTACTTC.

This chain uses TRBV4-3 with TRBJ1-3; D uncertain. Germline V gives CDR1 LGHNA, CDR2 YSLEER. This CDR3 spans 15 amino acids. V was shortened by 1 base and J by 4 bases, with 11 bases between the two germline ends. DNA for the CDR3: TGCGCCAGCAGCCAAGGCAGAGGGTCAGGAAACACCATATATTTT. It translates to CASSQGRGSGNTIYF.

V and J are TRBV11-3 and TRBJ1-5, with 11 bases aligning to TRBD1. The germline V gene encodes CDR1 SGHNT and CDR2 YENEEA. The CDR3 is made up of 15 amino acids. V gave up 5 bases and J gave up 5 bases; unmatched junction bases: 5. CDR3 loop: CASSKGQGADQPQHF. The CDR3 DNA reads TGTGCCAGCAGCAAAGGACAGGGGGCAGATCAGCCCCAGCATTTT.

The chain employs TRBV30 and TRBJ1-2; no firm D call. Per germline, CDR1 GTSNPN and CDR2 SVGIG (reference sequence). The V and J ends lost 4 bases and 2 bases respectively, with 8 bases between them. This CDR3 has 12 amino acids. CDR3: CAWMGGNYGYTF. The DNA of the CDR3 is TGTGCCTGGATGGGCGGGAACTATGGCTACACCTTC. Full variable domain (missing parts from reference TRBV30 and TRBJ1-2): SQTIHQWPATLVQPVGSPLSLECTVEGTSNPNLYWYRQAAGRGLQLLFYSVGIGQISSEVPQNLSASRPQDRQFILSSKKLLLSDSGFYLCAWMGGNYGYTFGSGTRLTVV.

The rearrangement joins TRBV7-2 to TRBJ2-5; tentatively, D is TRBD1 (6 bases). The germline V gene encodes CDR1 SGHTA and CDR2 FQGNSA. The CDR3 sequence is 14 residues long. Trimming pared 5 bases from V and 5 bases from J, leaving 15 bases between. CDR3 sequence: CASSPQTGTETQYF. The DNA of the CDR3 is TGTGCCAGCAGCCCCCAAACAGGGACGGAGACCCAGTACTTC.

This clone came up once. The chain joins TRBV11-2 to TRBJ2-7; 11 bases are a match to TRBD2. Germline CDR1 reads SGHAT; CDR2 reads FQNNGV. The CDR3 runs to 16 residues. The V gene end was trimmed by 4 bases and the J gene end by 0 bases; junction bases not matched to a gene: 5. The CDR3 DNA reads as TGTGCCAGCAGCTCGGGACTAGCGGTAATCTCCTACGAGCAGTACTTC. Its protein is CASSSGLAVISYEQYF.

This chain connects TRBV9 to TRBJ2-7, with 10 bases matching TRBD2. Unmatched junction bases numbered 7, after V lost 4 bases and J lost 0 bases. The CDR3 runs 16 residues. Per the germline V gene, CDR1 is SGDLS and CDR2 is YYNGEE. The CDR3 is CASSTKTSGYSYEQYF. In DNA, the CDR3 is TGTGCCAGCAGCACCAAGACTAGCGGGTACTCCTACGAGCAGTACTTC.

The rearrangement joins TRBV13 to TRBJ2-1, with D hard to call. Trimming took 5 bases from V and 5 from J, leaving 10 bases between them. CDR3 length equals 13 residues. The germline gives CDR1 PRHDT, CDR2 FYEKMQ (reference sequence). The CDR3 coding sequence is TGTGCCAGCAGCGACCGACTTCACAATGAGCAGTTCTTC. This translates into CASSDRLHNEQFF.

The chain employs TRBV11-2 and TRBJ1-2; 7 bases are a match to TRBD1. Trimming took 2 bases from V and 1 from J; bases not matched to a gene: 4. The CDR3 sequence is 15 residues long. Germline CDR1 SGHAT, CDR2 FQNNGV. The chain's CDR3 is CASSLRGTDNYGYTF. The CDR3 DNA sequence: TGTGCCAGCAGCTTACGAGGGACAGATAACTATGGCTACACCTTC.

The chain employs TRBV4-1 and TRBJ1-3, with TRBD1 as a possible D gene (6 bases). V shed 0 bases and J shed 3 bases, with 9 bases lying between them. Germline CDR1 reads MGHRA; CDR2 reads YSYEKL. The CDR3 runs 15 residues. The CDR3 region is CASSQEGGLGNTIYF. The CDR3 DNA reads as TGCGCCAGCAGCCAAGAGGGGGGGCTTGGAAACACCATATATTTT.

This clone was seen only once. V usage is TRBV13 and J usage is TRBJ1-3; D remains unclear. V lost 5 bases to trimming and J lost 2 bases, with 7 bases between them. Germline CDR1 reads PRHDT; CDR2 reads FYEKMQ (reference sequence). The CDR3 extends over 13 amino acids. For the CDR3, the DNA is TGTGCCAGCAGCACGGGAACTGGAAACACCATATATTTT. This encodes CASSTGTGNTIYF.